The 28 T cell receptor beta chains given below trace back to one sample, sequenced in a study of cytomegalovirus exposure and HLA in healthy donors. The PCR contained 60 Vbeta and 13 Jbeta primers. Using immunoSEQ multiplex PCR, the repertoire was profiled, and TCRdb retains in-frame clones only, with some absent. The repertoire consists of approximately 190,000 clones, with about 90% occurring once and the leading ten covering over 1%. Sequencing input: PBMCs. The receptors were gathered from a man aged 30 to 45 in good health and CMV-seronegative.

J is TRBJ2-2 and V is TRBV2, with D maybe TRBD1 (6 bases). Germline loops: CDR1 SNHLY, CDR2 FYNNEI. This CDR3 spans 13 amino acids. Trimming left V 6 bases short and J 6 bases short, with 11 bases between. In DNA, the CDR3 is TGTGCCAGCAGGACAGGCAGGGCCGGGGAGCTGTTTTTT. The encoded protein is CASRTGRAGELFF.

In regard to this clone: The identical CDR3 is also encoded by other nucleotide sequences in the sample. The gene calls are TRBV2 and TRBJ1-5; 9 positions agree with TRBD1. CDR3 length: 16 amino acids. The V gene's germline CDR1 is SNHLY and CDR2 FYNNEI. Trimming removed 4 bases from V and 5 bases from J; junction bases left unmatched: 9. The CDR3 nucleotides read TGTGCCAGCAGTGGTCCGACAGGGGGTAGGGATCAGCCCCAGCATTTT. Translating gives CASSGPTGGRDQPQHF.

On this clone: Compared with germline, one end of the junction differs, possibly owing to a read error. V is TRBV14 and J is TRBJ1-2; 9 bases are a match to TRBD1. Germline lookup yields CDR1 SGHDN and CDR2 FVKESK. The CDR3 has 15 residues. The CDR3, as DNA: TGTGCCAACAGCCAACGGGACAGGGTTAACTATGGCTACACCTTC. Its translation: CANSQRDRVNYGYTF.

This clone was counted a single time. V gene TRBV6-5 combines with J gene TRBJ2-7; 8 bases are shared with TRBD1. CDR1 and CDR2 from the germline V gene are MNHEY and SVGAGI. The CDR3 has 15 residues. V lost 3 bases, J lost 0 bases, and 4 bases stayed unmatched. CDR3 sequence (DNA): TGTGCCAGCAGTTATTACAGGGGGAGCTCCTACGAGCAGTACTTC. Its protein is CASSYYRGSSYEQYF.

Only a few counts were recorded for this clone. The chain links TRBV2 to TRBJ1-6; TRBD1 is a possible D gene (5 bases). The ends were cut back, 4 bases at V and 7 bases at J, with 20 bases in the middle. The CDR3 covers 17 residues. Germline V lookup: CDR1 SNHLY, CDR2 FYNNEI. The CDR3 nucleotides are TGTGCCAGCAGTGTTAATCGGGGGAAGGCCGGGAATTCACCCCTCCACTTT. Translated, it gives CASSVNRGKAGNSPLHF.

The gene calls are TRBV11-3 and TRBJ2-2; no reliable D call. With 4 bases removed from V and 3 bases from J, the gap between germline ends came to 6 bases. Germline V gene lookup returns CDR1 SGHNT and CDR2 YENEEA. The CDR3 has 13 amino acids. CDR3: CASSSRDTGELFF. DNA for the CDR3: TGTGCCAGCAGCTCACGGGACACCGGGGAGCTGTTTTTT.

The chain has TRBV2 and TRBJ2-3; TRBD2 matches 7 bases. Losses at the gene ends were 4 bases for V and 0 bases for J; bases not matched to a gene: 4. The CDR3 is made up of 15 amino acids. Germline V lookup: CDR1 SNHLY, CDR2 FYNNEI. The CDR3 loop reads CASSVGGGSTDTQYF. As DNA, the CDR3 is TGTGCCAGCAGTGTTGGCGGGGGAAGCACAGATACGCAGTATTTT.

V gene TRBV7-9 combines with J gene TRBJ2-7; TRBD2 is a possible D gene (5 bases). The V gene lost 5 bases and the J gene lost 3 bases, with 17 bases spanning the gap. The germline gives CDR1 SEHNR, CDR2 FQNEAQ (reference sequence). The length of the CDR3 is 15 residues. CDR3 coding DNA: TGTGCCAGCAGCCCCCCGCCTAGCACTCTCTACGAGCAGTACTTC. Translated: CASSPPPSTLYEQYF.

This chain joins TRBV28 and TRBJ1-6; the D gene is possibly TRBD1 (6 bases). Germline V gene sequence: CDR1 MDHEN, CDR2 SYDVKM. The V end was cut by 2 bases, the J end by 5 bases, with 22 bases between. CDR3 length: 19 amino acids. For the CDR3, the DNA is TGTGCCAGCAGTTTAGCGGGAATAGGGGGAGGGGGGGATAATTCACCCCTCCACTTT. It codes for CASSLAGIGGGGDNSPLHF. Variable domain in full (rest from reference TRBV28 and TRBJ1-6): DVKVTQSSRYLVKRTGEKVFLECVQDMDHENMFWYRQDPGLGLRLIYFSYDVKMKEKGDIPEGYSVSREKKERFSLILESASTNQTSMYLCASSLAGIGGGGDNSPLHFGNGTRLTVT.

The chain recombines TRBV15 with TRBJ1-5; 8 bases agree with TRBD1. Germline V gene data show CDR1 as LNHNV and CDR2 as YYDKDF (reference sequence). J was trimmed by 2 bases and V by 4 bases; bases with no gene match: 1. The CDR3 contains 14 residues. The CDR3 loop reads CATSMTGGNQPQHF. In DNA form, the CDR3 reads TGTGCCACCAGCATGACAGGGGGCAATCAGCCCCAGCATTTT.

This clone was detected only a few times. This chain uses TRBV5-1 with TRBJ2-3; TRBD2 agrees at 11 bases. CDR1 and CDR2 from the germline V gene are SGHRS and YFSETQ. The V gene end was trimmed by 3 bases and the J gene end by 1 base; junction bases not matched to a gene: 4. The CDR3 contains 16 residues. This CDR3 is CASSYRLAGRTDTQYF. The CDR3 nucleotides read TGCGCCAGCAGCTACCGACTAGCGGGACGCACAGATACGCAGTATTTT.

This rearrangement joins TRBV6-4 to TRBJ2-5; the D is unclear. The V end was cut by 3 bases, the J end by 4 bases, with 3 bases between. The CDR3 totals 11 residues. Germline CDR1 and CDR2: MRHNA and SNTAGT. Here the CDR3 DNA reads TGTGCCAGCAGTGATCTAGAGACCCAGTACTTC. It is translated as CASSDLETQYF.

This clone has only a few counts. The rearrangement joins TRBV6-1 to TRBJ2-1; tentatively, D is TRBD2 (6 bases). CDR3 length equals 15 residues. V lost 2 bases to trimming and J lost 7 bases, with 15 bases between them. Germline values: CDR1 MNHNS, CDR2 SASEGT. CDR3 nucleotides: TGTGCCAGCAGTGAACATGTTAGCGGAACAAATGAGCAGTTCTTC. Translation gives CASSEHVSGTNEQFF.

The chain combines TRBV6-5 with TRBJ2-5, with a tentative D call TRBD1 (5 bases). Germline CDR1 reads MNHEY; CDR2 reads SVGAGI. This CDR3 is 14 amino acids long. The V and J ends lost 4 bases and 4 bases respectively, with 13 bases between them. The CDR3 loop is CASSFRQGRETQYF. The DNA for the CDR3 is TGTGCCAGCAGTTTCCGGCAGGGTCGAGAGACCCAGTACTTC.

CDR3: CASSPGQGFYGYTF. CDR3 coding DNA: TGTGCCAGCAGCCCGGGACAGGGATTCTATGGCTACACCTTC. This chain links TRBV2 with TRBJ1-2; TRBD1 agrees at 9 bases. CDR3 length: 14 amino acids. Per the germline V gene, CDR1 is SNHLY and CDR2 is FYNNEI. V shed 6 bases, J shed 4 bases, and the junction held 6 bases outside the gene matches.

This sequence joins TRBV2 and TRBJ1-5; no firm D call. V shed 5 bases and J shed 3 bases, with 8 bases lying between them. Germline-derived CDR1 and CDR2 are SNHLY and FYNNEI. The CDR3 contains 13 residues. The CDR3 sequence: CASSSDFNQPQHF. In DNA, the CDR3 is TGTGCCAGCAGTTCTGACTTCAATCAGCCCCAGCATTTT.

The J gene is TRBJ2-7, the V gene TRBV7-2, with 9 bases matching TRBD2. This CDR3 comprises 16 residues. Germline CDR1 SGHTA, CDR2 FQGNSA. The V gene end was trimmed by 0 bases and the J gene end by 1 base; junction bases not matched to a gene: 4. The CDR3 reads CASSLAGTSSSYEQYF. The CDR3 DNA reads TGTGCCAGCAGCTTAGCGGGGACTAGCTCTTCCTACGAGCAGTACTTC.

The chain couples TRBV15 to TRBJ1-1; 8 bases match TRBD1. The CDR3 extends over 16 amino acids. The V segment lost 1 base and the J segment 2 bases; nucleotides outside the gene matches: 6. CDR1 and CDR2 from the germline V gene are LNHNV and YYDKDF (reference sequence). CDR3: CATSRADRARNTEAFF. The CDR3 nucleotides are TGTGCCACCAGCAGAGCGGACAGGGCAAGAAACACTGAAGCTTTCTTT.

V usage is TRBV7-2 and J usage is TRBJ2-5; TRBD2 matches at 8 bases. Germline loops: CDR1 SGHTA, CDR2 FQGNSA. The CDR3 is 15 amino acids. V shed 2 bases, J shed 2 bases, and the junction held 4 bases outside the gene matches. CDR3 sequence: CASSLNGGGQETQYF. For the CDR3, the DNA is TGTGCCAGCAGCTTAAACGGGGGGGGGCAAGAGACCCAGTACTTC.

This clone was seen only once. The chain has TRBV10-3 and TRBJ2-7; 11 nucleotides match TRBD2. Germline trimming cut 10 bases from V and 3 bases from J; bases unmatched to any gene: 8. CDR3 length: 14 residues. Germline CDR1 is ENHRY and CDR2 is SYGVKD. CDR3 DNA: TGTGCCACCCAGCTAGCGGGGGGAGACTACGAGCAGTACTTC. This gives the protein CATQLAGGDYEQYF.

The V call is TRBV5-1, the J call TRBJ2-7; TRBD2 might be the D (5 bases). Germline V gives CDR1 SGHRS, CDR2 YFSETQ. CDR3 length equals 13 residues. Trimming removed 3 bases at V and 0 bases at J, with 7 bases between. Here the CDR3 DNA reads TGCGCCAGCAGCTGGAGGAGCTCCTACGAGCAGTACTTC. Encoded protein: CASSWRSSYEQYF.

The CDR3 is CASSVGRADTQYF. For the CDR3, the DNA is TGTGCCAGCAGTGTCGGGAGAGCAGATACGCAGTATTTT. The V gene is TRBV6-1, the J gene TRBJ2-3; tentative D call: TRBD2 (6 bases). The CDR3 is 13 residues long. Trimming left V 4 bases short and J 4 bases short, with 9 bases between. Per germline, CDR1 MNHNS and CDR2 SASEGT.

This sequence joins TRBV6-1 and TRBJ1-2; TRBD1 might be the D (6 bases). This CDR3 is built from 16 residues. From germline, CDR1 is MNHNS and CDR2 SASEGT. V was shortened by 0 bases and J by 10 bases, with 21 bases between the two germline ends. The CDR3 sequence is CASSEALQGHTSDYTF. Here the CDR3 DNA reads TGTGCCAGCAGTGAAGCTTTGCAGGGGCATACGAGCGACTACACCTTC.

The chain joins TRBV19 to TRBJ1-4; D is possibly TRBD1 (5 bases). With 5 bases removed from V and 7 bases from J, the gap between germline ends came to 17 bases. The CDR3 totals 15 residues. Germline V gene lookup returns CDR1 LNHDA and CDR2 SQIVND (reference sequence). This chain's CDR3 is CASSALTGTAEKLFF. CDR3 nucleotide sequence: TGTGCCAGTAGTGCCCTAACAGGTACGGCTGAAAAACTGTTTTTT.

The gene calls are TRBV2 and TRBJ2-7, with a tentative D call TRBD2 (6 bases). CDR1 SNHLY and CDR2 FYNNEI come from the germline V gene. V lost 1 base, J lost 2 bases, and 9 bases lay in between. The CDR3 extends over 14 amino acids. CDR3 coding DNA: TGTGCCAGCAGTGAAGTGCGGGGTACCTACGAGCAGTACTTC. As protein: CASSEVRGTYEQYF.

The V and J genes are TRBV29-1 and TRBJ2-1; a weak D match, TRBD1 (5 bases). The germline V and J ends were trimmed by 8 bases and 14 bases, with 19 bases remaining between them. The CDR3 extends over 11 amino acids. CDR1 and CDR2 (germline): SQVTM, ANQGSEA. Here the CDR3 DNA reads TGCAGCATCCACCCAGGGATTCTAGAGTTCTTC. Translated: CSIHPGILEFF.

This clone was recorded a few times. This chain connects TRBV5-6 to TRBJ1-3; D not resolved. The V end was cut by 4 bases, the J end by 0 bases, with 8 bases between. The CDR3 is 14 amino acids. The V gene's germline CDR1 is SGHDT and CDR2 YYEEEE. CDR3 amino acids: CASSAHASGNTIYF. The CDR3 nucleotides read TGTGCCAGCAGCGCGCACGCCTCTGGAAACACCATATATTTT. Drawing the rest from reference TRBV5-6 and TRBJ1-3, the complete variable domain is DAGVTQSPTHLIKTRGQQVTLRCSPKSGHDTVSWYQQALGQGPQFIFQYYEEEERQRGNFPDRFSGHQFPNYSSELNVNALLLGDSALYLCASSAHASGNTIYFGEGSWLTVV.

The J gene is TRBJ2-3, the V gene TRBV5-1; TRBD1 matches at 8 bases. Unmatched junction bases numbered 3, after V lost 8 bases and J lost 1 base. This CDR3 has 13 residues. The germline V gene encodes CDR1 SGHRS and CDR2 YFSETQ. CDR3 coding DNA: TGCGCCAGTGGACAGGGAGGCACAGATACGCAGTATTTT. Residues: CASGQGGTDTQYF.